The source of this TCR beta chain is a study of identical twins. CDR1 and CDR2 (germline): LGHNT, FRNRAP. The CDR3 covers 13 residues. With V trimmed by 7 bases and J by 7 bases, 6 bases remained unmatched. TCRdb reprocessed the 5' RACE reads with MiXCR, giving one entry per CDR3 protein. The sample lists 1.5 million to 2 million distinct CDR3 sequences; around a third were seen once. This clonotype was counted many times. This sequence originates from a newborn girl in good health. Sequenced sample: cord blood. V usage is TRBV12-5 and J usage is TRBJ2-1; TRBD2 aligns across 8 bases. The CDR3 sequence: CASAASGQNEQFF. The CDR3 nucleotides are TGTGCTAGTGCGGCTAGCGGGCAGAATGAGCAGTTCTTC.